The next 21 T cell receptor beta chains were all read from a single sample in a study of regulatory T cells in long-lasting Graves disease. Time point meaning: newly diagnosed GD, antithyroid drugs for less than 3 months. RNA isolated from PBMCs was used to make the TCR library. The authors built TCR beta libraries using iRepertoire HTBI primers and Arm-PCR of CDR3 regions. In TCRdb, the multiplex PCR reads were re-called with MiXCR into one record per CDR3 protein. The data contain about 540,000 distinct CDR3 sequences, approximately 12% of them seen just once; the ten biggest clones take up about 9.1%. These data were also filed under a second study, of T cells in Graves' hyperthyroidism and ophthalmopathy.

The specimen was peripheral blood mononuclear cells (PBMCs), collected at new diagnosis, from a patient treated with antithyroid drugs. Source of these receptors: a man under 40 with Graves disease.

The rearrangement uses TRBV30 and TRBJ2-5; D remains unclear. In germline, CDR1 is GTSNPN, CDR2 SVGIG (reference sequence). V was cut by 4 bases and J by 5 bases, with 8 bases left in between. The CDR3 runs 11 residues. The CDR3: CAWNIGETQYF. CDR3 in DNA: TGTGCCTGGAACATAGGGGAGACCCAGTACTTC.

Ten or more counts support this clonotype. CDR3 amino acids: CASSLWMTARSYNEQFF. The CDR3 DNA sequence: TGTGCCAGCAGTTTATGGATGACAGCTCGGTCATACAATGAGCAGTTCTTC. The genes are TRBV27 and TRBJ2-1; tentatively, D is TRBD1 (5 bases). This CDR3 comprises 17 residues. V was trimmed by 1 base and J by 4 bases, leaving 17 bases between them. Germline V lookup: CDR1 MNHEY, CDR2 SMNVEV (reference sequence).

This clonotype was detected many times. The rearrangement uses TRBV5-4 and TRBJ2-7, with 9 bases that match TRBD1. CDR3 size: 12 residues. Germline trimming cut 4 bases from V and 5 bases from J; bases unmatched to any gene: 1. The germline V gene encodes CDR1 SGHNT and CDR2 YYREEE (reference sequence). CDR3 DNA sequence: TGTGCCAGCAGCGACAGGGGGAACGAGCAGTACTTC. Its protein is CASSDRGNEQYF.

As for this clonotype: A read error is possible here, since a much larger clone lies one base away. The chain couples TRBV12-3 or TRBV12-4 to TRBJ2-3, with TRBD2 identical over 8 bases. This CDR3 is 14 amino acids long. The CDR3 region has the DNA TGTGCCAGCAGGCCGGGGGGGCCCCGGGATACGCGGTATTTT. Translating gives CASRPGGPRDTRYF.

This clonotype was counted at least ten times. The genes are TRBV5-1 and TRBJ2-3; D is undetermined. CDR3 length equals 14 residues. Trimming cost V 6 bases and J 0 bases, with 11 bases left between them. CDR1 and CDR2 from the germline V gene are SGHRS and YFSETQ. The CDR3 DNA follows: TGCGCCAGCAAGAATAGCCGAAGCACAGATACGCAGTATTTT. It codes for CASKNSRSTDTQYF.

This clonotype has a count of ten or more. CDR3 residues: CASSSVDWENTGELFF. The CDR3, as DNA: TGTGCCAGCAGCTCAGTCGACTGGGAGAACACCGGGGAGCTGTTTTTT. This chain joins TRBV7-2 and TRBJ2-2; D not certain. Trimming took off 4 bases at V and 1 base at J, with 13 bases between the two ends. The CDR3 length is 16 residues. The V gene's germline CDR1 is SGHTA and CDR2 FQGNSA. Combining the CDR3 with reference TRBV7-2 and TRBJ2-2 gives the whole variable domain GAGVSQSPSNKVTEKGKDVELRCDPISGHTALYWYRQSLGQGLEFLIYFQGNSAPDKSGLPSDRFSAERTGGSVSTLTIQRTQQEDSAVYLCASSSVDWENTGELFFGEGSRLTVL.

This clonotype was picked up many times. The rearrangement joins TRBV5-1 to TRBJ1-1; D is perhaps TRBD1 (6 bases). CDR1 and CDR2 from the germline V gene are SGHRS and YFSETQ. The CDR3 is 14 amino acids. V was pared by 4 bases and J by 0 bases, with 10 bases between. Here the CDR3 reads CASSGDTMNTEAFF. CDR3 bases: TGCGCCAGCAGCGGGGACACCATGAACACTGAAGCTTTCTTT.

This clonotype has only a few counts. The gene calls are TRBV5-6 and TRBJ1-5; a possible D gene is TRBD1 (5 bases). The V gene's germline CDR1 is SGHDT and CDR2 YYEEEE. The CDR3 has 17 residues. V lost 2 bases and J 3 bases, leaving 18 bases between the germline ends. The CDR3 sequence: CASSFRGAGLFNQPQHF. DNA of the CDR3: TGTGCCAGCAGCTTTCGAGGGGCCGGTCTCTTCAATCAGCCCCAGCATTTT. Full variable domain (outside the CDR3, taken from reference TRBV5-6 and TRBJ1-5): DAGVTQSPTHLIKTRGQQVTLRCSPKSGHDTVSWYQQALGQGPQFIFQYYEEEERQRGNFPDRFSGHQFPNYSSELNVNALLLGDSALYLCASSFRGAGLFNQPQHFGDGTRLSIL.

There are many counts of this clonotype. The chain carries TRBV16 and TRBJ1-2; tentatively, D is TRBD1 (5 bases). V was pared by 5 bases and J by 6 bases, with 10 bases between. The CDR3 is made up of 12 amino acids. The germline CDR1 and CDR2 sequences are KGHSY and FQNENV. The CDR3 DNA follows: TGTGCCAGCAGCGGCTTGGGGGATGGCTACACCTTC. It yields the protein CASSGLGDGYTF.

As DNA, the CDR3 is TGTGCCAGCAGCTTAGCGGTGAGCGGGAGTTTCACCGGGGAGCTGTTTTTT. This gives the protein CASSLAVSGSFTGELFF. The V and J genes are TRBV7-2 and TRBJ2-2, with 8 nucleotides matching TRBD2. V trimming: 0 bases; J trimming: 4 bases; junction bases outside the gene matches: 7. Germline V CDR1 and CDR2: SGHTA, FQGNSA. This CDR3 is 17 amino acids long.

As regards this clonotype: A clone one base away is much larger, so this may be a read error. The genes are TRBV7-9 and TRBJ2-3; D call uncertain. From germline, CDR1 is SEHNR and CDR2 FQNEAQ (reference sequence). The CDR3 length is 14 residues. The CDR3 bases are TGTGCCAGCAGCTTAGCGGATTTCACAGATACGCGGTATTTT. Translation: CASSLADFTDTRYF.

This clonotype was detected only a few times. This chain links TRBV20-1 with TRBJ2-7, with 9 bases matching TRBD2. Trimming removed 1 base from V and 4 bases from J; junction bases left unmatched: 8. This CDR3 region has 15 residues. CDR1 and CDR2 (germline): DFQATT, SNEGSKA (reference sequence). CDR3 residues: CSARARLAEQYEQYF. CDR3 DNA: TGCAGTGCTAGAGCCCGACTAGCGGAACAGTACGAGCAGTACTTC.

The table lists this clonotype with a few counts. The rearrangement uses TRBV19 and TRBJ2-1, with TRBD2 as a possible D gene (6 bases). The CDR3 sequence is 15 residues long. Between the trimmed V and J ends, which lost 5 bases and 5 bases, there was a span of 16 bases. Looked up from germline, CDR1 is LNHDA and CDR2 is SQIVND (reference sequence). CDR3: CASSLWLAPNNEQFF. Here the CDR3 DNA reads TGTGCCAGTAGTCTCTGGCTAGCGCCGAACAATGAGCAGTTCTTC.

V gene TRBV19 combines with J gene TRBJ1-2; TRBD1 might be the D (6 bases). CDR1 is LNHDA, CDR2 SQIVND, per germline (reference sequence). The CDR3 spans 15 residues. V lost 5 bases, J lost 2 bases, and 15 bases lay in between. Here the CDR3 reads CASSDTGLRNYGYTF. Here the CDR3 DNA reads TGTGCCAGTAGTGACACAGGGTTAAGGAACTATGGCTACACCTTC.

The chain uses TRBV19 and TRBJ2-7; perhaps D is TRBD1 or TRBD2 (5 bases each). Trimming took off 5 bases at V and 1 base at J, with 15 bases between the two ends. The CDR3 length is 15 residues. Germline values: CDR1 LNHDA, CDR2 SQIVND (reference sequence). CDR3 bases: TGTGCCAGTAGTTCGCCAGGGACGGCGTCCTACGAGCAGTACTTC. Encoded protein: CASSSPGTASYEQYF.

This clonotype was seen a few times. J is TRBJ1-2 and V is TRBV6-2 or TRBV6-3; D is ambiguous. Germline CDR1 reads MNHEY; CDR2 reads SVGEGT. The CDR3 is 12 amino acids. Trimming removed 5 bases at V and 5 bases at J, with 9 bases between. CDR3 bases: TGTGCCAGCAGTATAGGGTGGTATGGCTACACCTTC. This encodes CASSIGWYGYTF.

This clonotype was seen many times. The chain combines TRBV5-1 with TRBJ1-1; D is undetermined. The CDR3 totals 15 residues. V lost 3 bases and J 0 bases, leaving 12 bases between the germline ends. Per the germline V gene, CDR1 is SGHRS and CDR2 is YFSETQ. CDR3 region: CASSWGGSMNTEAFF. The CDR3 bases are TGCGCCAGCAGCTGGGGTGGATCCATGAACACTGAAGCTTTCTTT.

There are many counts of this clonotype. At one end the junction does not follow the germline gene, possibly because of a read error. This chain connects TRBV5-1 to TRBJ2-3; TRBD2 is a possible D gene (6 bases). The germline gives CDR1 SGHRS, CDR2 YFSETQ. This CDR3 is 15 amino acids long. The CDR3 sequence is CASSLGSSGTDTQYF. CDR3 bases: TGTGCCAGCAGCTTAGGGTCTAGCGGCACAGATACGCAGTATTTT.

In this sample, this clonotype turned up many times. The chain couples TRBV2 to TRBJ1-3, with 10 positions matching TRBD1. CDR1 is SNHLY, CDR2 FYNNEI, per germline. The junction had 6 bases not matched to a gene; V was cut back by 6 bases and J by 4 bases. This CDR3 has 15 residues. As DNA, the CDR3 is TGTGCCAGCAGAAGGACAGGGGGACGGGGAAACACCATATATTTT. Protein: CASRRTGGRGNTIYF.

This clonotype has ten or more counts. CDR3 sequence: CASSQTGQGAYEQYF. For the CDR3, the DNA is TGTGCCAGCAGCCAAACAGGACAGGGGGCTTACGAGCAGTACTTC. The chain has TRBV11-2 and TRBJ2-7; 11 bases align to TRBD1. The J segment lost 4 bases and the V segment lost 5 bases, leaving 7 bases of the junction unmatched. CDR3 length: 15 residues. CDR1 is SGHAT and CDR2 is FQNNGV in the germline V gene. Combining the CDR3 with reference TRBV11-2 and TRBJ2-7 gives the whole variable domain EAGVAQSPRYKIIEKRQSVAFWCNPISGHATLYWYQQILGQGPKLLIQFQNNGVVDDSQLPKDRFSAERLKGVDSTLKIQPAKLEDSAVYLCASSQTGQGAYEQYFGPGTRLTVT.

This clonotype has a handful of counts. In DNA form, the CDR3 reads TGTGCCAGTAGCTTGGGACAGGGCTTGGACGAGCAGTACTTC. It translates to CASSLGQGLDEQYF. The chain couples TRBV19 to TRBJ2-7, with 9 bases matching TRBD1. CDR1 and CDR2 (germline): LNHDA, SQIVND (reference sequence). The V and J ends lost 6 bases and 5 bases, in that order; junction bases with no gene match: 8. The CDR3 sequence is 14 residues long.